This T cell receptor beta chain was documented in a study of regulatory T cells in long-lasting Graves disease. General study points: Whereas new patients shared 1,000 or so public clonotypes, persistent patients shared more, at 2,500 to 3,500.

The time point was: persistent/refractory GD, antithyroid drugs over 5 years with positive TRAb. There was RNA extracted from PBMCs, and the TCR library was made from it. A volume of approximately 10 milliliters of peripheral blood was collected in EDTA tubes. CDR1 and CDR2 from the germline V gene are LNHDA and SQIVND (reference sequence). With 5 bases removed from V and 1 base from J, the gap between germline ends came to 8 bases. The CDR3 runs 14 residues. This clonotype was observed a few times. The target antigen is unknown. Investigators prepared the TCR beta libraries by applying iRepertoire HTBI primers and Arm-PCR of CDR3 regions. A single record per CDR3 protein comes from TCRdb applying MiXCR to the multiplex PCR reads. The sample lists 450,000 or so distinct CDR3 sequences; 20% to 25% were seen once.

The chain links TRBV19 to TRBJ2-2; D call uncertain. The TCR originated in a female donor with Graves disease. Sample: peripheral blood mononuclear cells (PBMCs), taken when the disease was refractory, from a patient treated with antithyroid drugs. The CDR3 loop is CASSQWVNTGELFF. DNA of the CDR3: TGTGCCAGTAGTCAATGGGTGAACACCGGGGAGCTGTTTTTT.